This TCR beta chain was captured in a study of CD8 T cells in Susac syndrome. With random hexamers, reverse transcription was performed on about 0.5 to 1 ug of RNA. Multiplex immunoSEQ PCR targeted 54 Vbeta and 13 Jbeta TCR beta segments. TCRdb used MiXCR to reprocess the immunoSEQ multiplex PCR reads, holding one entry per CDR3 protein. The sample has some 260,000 distinct CDR3 sequences; approximately 81% are singletons. The germline V gene encodes CDR1 SGHRS and CDR2 YFSETQ. V lost 2 bases, J lost 6 bases, and 15 bases lay in between. The CDR3 contains 15 residues. This clonotype appeared a single time. Sequencing of TCR beta was carried out in blood CD8+ and CD4+ T cells. The multiple sclerosis controls were treatment-naive patients affected by stable or active relapsing-remitting disease. Negative isolation yielded CD4+ and CD8+ T cells, and FACS enriched TEMRA cells.

This TCR was recovered from a human donor with multiple sclerosis. The V and J genes are TRBV5-1 and TRBJ2-1; perhaps D is TRBD1 or TRBD2 (6 bases each). Specimen: CD8+ T cells from PBMCs. CDR3 coding DNA: TGCGCCAGCAGCTTCTTCTATGGAGGGGGCAATGAGCAGTTCTTC. It encodes CASSFFYGGGNEQFF.